Shown below are 26 T cell receptor beta chains from a single sample sequenced in a study of cytomegalovirus exposure and HLA in healthy donors. Primers included in the PCR were 60 Vbeta and 13 Jbeta primers. Sequencing was performed with immunoSEQ multiplex PCR; in TCRdb, only in-frame clones are kept and a portion is missing. This sample has 110,000 to 150,000 clones; approximately 80% occur once, and the top ten carry roughly 9.7%. Sequencing was performed on PBMCs. The origin of the receptors is a woman between 55 and 75 years old in good health and CMV-seropositive.

The V and J genes are TRBV5-4 and TRBJ2-1, with TRBD1 matching 9 bases. The germline V gene has CDR1 SGHNT and CDR2 YYREEE (reference sequence). CDR3 length equals 16 residues. The CDR3 region has the DNA TGTGCGACCAGCACCCACCCCCGGGACAGGGTTGATGAGCAGTTCTTC. This encodes CATSTHPRDRVDEQFF. The full variable domain, with the rest looked up from reference TRBV5-4 and TRBJ2-1, is ETGVTQSPTHLIKTRGQQVTLRCSSQSGHNTVSWYQQALGQGPQFIFQYYREEENGRGNFPPRFSGLQFPNYSSELNVNALELDDSALYLCATSTHPRDRVDEQFFGPGTRLTVL.

The V and J genes are TRBV28 and TRBJ2-2, with D possibly TRBD2 on 5 matching bases. This CDR3 has 13 amino acids. The germline gives CDR1 MDHEN, CDR2 SYDVKM. The V and J ends lost 10 bases and 4 bases respectively, with 13 bases between them. The CDR3 coding sequence is TGTGCCACCCAAGGCGGGCCCACCGGGGAGCTGTTTTTT. Translated, it gives CATQGGPTGELFF.

The chain uses TRBV28 and TRBJ2-1; tentatively, D is TRBD1 (5 bases). Trimming stripped 1 base from V and 6 bases from J, with 16 bases between. The germline CDR1 and CDR2 sequences are MDHEN and SYDVKM. This CDR3 is built from 16 residues. The CDR3 sequence is CASSLSRTRVSNEQFF. The CDR3 DNA reads TGTGCCAGCAGTTTATCCCGGACACGGGTCTCCAATGAGCAGTTCTTC. Supplemented by reference TRBV28 and TRBJ2-1, the full variable domain reads DVKVTQSSRYLVKRTGEKVFLECVQDMDHENMFWYRQDPGLGLRLIYFSYDVKMKEKGDIPEGYSVSREKKERFSLILESASTNQTSMYLCASSLSRTRVSNEQFFGPGTRLTVL.

DNA for the CDR3: TGTGCCAGCAGCTTAGACGGCGCGGGTTACCAAGAGACCCAGTACTTC. It specifies CASSLDGAGYQETQYF. V gene TRBV7-9 combines with J gene TRBJ2-5, with a tentative D call TRBD2 (5 bases). Between the trimmed V and J ends, which lost 1 base and 0 bases, there was a span of 12 bases. The germline gives CDR1 SEHNR, CDR2 FQNEAQ (reference sequence). The CDR3 is 16 amino acids.

This clone was detected a few times. The J gene is TRBJ1-4, the V gene TRBV4-3; 7 positions match TRBD1. There are 14 residues in the CDR3. The V gene end was trimmed by 10 bases and the J gene end by 0 bases; junction bases not matched to a gene: 5. Germline CDR1 LGHNA, CDR2 YSLEER. CDR3 bases: TGCGCCACAGGGACAGCCGCAACTAATGAAAAACTGTTTTTT. This gives the protein CATGTAATNEKLFF.

On this clone: At one boundary the junction diverges from the germline segment, which might be a read error. This chain connects TRBV7-7 to TRBJ2-7, with TRBD1 matching over 8 bases. This CDR3 comprises 15 residues. CDR1 is SSHAT and CDR2 is FNYEAQ in the germline V gene (reference sequence). The CDR3 bases are TGTGCTAGCAGCTTAAGTCCAGGGGGCTTCTACGAGCAGTACTTC. It specifies CASSLSPGGFYEQYF. Supplemented by reference TRBV7-7 and TRBJ2-7, the full variable domain reads GAGVSQSPRYKVTKRGQDVTLRCDPISSHATLYWYQQALGQGPEFLTYFNYEAQPDKSGLPSDRFSAERPEGSISTLTIQRTEQRDSAMYRCASSLSPGGFYEQYFGPGTRLTVT.

This chain connects TRBV14 to TRBJ1-1; D ambiguous. Germline V gives CDR1 SGHDN, CDR2 FVKESK. The CDR3 has 14 residues. Trimming removed 3 bases from V and 2 bases from J, with 10 bases in between. CDR3 loop: CASSHLTVNTEAFF. For the CDR3, the DNA is TGTGCCAGCAGCCACCTAACGGTTAACACTGAAGCTTTCTTT.

This chain links TRBV6-6 with TRBJ2-7; TRBD1 might be the D (7 bases). Trimming shortened V by 8 bases and J by 3 bases, and 14 bases separated the two germline ends. Per germline, CDR1 MNHNY and CDR2 SVGAGI (reference sequence). The CDR3 contains 13 residues. CDR3 sequence reads: CASGRGDSYEQYF. The CDR3 nucleotides read TGTGCCAGCGGCAGGGGGGATAGCTACGAGCAGTACTTC.

The chain recombines TRBV27 with TRBJ2-3, with 13 bases matching TRBD2. The CDR3 extends over 14 amino acids. Germline-derived CDR1 and CDR2 are MNHEY and SMNVEV (reference sequence). V gave up 6 bases and J gave up 4 bases; unmatched junction bases: 1. The CDR3 DNA reads as TGTGCCAGCAGAACTAGCGGGAGGGCAGATACGCAGTATTTT. Its translation: CASRTSGRADTQYF.

V and J are TRBV27 and TRBJ1-1; D is uncertain. The CDR3 extends over 13 amino acids. Trimming stripped 5 bases from V and 0 bases from J, with 7 bases between. Germline V gene data show CDR1 as MNHEY and CDR2 as SMNVEV (reference sequence). The CDR3 here is CASSLSLNTEAFF. CDR3 DNA sequence: TGTGCCAGCAGTCTCAGTCTGAACACTGAAGCTTTCTTT.

The V gene is TRBV27, the J gene TRBJ2-3; 8 positions agree with TRBD2. V lost 3 bases, J lost 4 bases, and 3 bases stayed unmatched. Germline CDR1 MNHEY, CDR2 SMNVEV (reference sequence). The CDR3 runs 14 residues. DNA for the CDR3: TGTGCCAGCAGTTTCCTGCGGGAGGCAGATACGCAGTATTTT. Translated: CASSFLREADTQYF.

This chain joins TRBV29-1 and TRBJ2-7, with TRBD2 matching over 11 bases. Germline V gives CDR1 SQVTM, CDR2 ANQGSEA. This CDR3 spans 16 amino acids. Trimming cost V 6 bases and J 4 bases; bases outside gene matches: 14. CDR3 protein: CSVYLAGGGGEYEQYF. In DNA, the CDR3 is TGCAGCGTGTACCTAGCGGGAGGAGGGGGCGAATACGAGCAGTACTTC.

The rearrangement joins TRBV4-2 to TRBJ2-1; TRBD2 matches at 7 bases. CDR1 and CDR2 (germline): LGHNA, YNFKEQ. V shed 7 bases and J 2 bases; nucleotides not matched to a gene: 11. This CDR3 has 16 residues. The CDR3 sequence: CASTPVERGPYNEQFF. CDR3 coding DNA: TGTGCCAGCACCCCTGTCGAGCGGGGTCCCTACAATGAGCAGTTCTTC.

This clone came up once. This sequence joins TRBV28 and TRBJ1-5, with TRBD1 identical over 7 bases. Germline-derived CDR1 and CDR2 are MDHEN and SYDVKM. The CDR3 length is 15 residues. V shed 5 bases and J 1 base; nucleotides not matched to a gene: 5. The CDR3 is CASSLRQGSNQPQHF. The CDR3 coding sequence is TGTGCCAGCAGTCTCCGACAGGGAAGCAATCAGCCCCAGCATTTT.

V usage is TRBV2 and J usage is TRBJ2-1; 8 nucleotides agree with TRBD2. CDR1 and CDR2 from the germline V gene are SNHLY and FYNNEI. This CDR3 comprises 17 residues. Trimming took 1 base from V and 7 from J; bases not matched to a gene: 12. Here the CDR3 DNA reads TGTGCCAGCAGTGAAGAGGTGGAGAACCGGGGGGGAAATGAGCAGTTCTTC. Protein sequence: CASSEEVENRGGNEQFF.

The genes are TRBV10-3 and TRBJ2-5, with 10 bases lining up with TRBD1. CDR3 length equals 16 residues. The germline CDR1 and CDR2 sequences are ENHRY and SYGVKD. The trim removed 3 bases at V and 2 bases at J, leaving 6 bases unmatched. The CDR3 region is CAISEGQGVVQETQYF. The DNA for the CDR3 is TGTGCCATCAGTGAAGGACAGGGGGTGGTTCAAGAGACCCAGTACTTC.

The chain couples TRBV6-1 to TRBJ2-7; 8 nucleotides line up with TRBD1. CDR1 is MNHNS, CDR2 SASEGT, per germline. This CDR3 has 13 amino acids. The V segment lost 8 bases and the J segment 3 bases; nucleotides outside the gene matches: 6. In DNA, the CDR3 is TGTGCCAGCCGGCCAGGGGGCCTCTACGAGCAGTACTTC. It yields the protein CASRPGGLYEQYF.

The rearrangement joins TRBV9 to TRBJ1-2, with a weak D call TRBD1 (6 bases). This CDR3 is 17 amino acids long. Trimming left V 0 bases short and J 0 bases short, with 15 bases between. Germline CDR1 is SGDLS and CDR2 is YYNGEE. The CDR3, as DNA: TGTGCCAGCAGCGTAGCCGGGGGGCAGTTAGCTAACTATGGCTACACCTTC. This encodes CASSVAGGQLANYGYTF.

The rearrangement joins TRBV2 to TRBJ2-1; a weak D match, TRBD1 (5 bases). V was trimmed by 6 bases and J by 0 bases, leaving 6 bases between them. This CDR3 contains 13 residues. Germline values: CDR1 SNHLY, CDR2 FYNNEI. The CDR3, as DNA: TGTGCCAGCAGCCAGGGCTCCTACAATGAGCAGTTCTTC. Translating gives CASSQGSYNEQFF.

The chain joins TRBV7-9 to TRBJ1-1; 7 bases are shared with TRBD1. J gave up 1 base and V 5 bases, and 10 bases lay outside the gene matches. CDR3 length: 16 amino acids. Looked up from germline, CDR1 is SEHNR and CDR2 is FQNEAQ (reference sequence). In DNA, the CDR3 is TGTGCCAGCAGCGGGAAGGGGGCCGAAACGAACACTGAAGCTTTCTTT. Protein sequence: CASSGKGAETNTEAFF. Variable domain in full (rest from reference TRBV7-9 and TRBJ1-1): DTGVSQNPRHKITKRGQNVTFRCDPISEHNRLYWYRQTLGQGPEFLTYFQNEAQLEKSRLLSDRFSAERPKGSFSTLEIQRTEQGDSAMYLCASSGKGAETNTEAFFGQGTRLTVV.

The chain is built from TRBV18 and TRBJ2-3; 7 bases agree with TRBD1. Trimming at V came to 3 bases and at J to 4 bases, leaving 1 base not matched to a gene. Germline-derived CDR1 and CDR2 are KGHSH and LQKENI. The CDR3 loop spans 13 amino acids. This CDR3 reads CASSPQGADTQYF. The CDR3 nucleotides read TGTGCCAGCTCACCCCAGGGGGCAGATACGCAGTATTTT.

J is TRBJ2-3 and V is TRBV10-3; 13 bases fit TRBD2. CDR1 is ENHRY, CDR2 SYGVKD, per germline. CDR3 length: 18 amino acids. The trim removed 3 bases at V and 1 base at J, leaving 7 bases unmatched. CDR3 loop: CAISDAGTSGTRTDTQYF. The CDR3, as DNA: TGTGCCATCAGTGATGCCGGGACTAGCGGGACCCGCACAGATACGCAGTATTTT.

The gene calls are TRBV7-9 and TRBJ2-1; D gene uncertain. Trimming cost V 5 bases and J 7 bases, with 15 bases left between them. This CDR3 region has 14 residues. Per the germline V gene, CDR1 is SEHNR and CDR2 is FQNEAQ (reference sequence). The CDR3: CASSPRYESNEQFF. CDR3 sequence (DNA): TGTGCCAGCAGCCCGAGATACGAATCGAATGAGCAGTTCTTC.

The rearrangement uses TRBV7-9 and TRBJ2-7; TRBD2 matches at 7 bases. The V and J ends lost 5 bases and 6 bases, in that order; junction bases with no gene match: 16. The CDR3 runs 16 residues. Germline-derived CDR1 and CDR2 are SEHNR and FQNEAQ (reference sequence). DNA for the CDR3: TGTGCCAGCAGCCTAGAGGGGTTACTAGCGTCTACCGAGCAGTACTTC. It translates to CASSLEGLLASTEQYF.

The rearrangement joins TRBV9 to TRBJ2-1; no definite D call. Germline CDR1 reads SGDLS; CDR2 reads YYNGEE. Trimming stripped 5 bases from V and 0 bases from J, with 9 bases between. The CDR3 has 14 residues. CDR3 bases: TGTGCCAGCAGTGCCCGGAGCTCCTACAATGAGCAGTTCTTC. It is translated as CASSARSSYNEQFF. Full variable domain (remainder filled in from reference TRBV9 and TRBJ2-1): DSGVTQTPKHLITATGQRVTLRCSPRSGDLSVYWYQQSLDQGLQFLIQYYNGEERAKGNILERFSAQQFPDLHSELNLSSLELGDSALYFCASSARSSYNEQFFGPGTRLTVL.

The V gene is TRBV19, the J gene TRBJ2-4, with 7 bases that match TRBD2. Germline V lookup: CDR1 LNHDA, CDR2 SQIVND (reference sequence). The CDR3 totals 13 residues. The V gene end was trimmed by 5 bases and the J gene end by 8 bases; junction bases not matched to a gene: 6. CDR3 coding DNA: TGTGCCAGTAGTTCGGGAGCGGGGTACATTCAGTACTTC. Encoded protein: CASSSGAGYIQYF.